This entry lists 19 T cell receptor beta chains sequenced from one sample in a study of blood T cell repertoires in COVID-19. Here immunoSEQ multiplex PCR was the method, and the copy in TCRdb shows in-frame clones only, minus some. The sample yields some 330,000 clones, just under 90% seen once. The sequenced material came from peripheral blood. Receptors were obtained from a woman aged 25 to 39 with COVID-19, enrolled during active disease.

The CDR3 DNA reads TGTGCCAGCAGTGAGGGGACAGGGGTCGGGACCCAGTACTTC. Its translation: CASSEGTGVGTQYF. The J gene is TRBJ2-5, the V gene TRBV6-2 or TRBV6-3; TRBD1 aligns across 10 bases. The germline V gene encodes CDR1 MNHEY and CDR2 SVGEGT. J was trimmed by 7 bases and V by 5 bases; bases with no gene match: 7. CDR3 size: 14 residues.

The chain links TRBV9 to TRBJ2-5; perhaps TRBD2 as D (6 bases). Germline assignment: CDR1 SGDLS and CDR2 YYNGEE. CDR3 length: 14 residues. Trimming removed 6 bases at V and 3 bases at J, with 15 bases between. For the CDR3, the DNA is TGTGCCAGCACCCCCGGTTCGGGGGAAGAGACCCAGTACTTC. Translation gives CASTPGSGEETQYF.

CDR3 coding DNA: TGTGCCAGCAGCCCAACTTTAGGACAAAGCCTGTTTTTT. Protein product: CASSPTLGQSLFF. The chain is built from TRBV28 and TRBJ1-4; D may be TRBD1 (5 bases). The CDR3 runs 13 residues. From germline, CDR1 is MDHEN and CDR2 SYDVKM. The V gene lost 6 bases and the J gene lost 14 bases, with 19 bases spanning the gap. The entire variable domain, with the rest obtained from reference TRBV28 and TRBJ1-4, is as follows: DVKVTQSSRYLVKRTGEKVFLECVQDMDHENMFWYRQDPGLGLRLIYFSYDVKMKEKGDIPEGYSVSREKKERFSLILESASTNQTSMYLCASSPTLGQSLFFGSGTQLSVL.

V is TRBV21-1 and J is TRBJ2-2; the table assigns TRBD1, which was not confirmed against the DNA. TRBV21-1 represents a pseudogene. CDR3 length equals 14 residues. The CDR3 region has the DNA TGTGCCAGCAGCAAAGAGGACAGGGGTAGGGAGCTGTTTTTT. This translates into CASSKEDRGRELFF.

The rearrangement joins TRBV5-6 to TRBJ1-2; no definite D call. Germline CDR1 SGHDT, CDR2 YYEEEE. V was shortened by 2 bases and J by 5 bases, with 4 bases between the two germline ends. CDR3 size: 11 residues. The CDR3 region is CASSFSYGYTF. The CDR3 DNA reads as TGTGCCAGCAGCTTCTCGTATGGCTACACCTTC. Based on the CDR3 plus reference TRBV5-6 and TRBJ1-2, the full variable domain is DAGVTQSPTHLIKTRGQQVTLRCSPKSGHDTVSWYQQALGQGPQFIFQYYEEEERQRGNFPDRFSGHQFPNYSSELNVNALLLGDSALYLCASSFSYGYTFGSGTRLTVV.

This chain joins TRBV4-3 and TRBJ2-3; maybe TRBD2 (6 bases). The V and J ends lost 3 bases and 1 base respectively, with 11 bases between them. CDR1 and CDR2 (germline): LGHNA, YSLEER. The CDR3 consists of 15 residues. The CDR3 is CASSQGGSRTDTQYF. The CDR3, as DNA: TGCGCCAGCAGCCAGGGGGGTTCGCGCACAGATACGCAGTATTTT.

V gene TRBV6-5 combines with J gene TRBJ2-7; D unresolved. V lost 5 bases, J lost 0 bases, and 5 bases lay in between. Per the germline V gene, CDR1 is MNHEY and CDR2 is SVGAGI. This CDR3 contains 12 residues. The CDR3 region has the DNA TGTGCCAGCAGTCGTAACTCCTACGAGCAGTACTTC. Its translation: CASSRNSYEQYF.

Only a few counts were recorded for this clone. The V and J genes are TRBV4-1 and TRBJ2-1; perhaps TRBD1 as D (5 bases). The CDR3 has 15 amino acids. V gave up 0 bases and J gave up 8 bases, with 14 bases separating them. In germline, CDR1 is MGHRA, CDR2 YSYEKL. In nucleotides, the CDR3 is TGCGCCAGCAGCCAAGAGGGGCAGGGTTTGGATGAGCAGTTCTTC. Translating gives CASSQEGQGLDEQFF.

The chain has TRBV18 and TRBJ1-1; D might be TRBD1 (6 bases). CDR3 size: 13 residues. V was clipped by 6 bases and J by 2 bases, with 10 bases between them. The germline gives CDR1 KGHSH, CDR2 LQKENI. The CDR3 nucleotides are TGTGCCAGCTCCATGGACAGAAACACTGAAGCTTTCTTT. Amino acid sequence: CASSMDRNTEAFF. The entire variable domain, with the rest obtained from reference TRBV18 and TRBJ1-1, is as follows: NAGVMQNPRHLVRRRGQEARLRCSPMKGHSHVYWYRQLPEEGLKFMVYLQKENIIDESGMPKERFSAEFPKEGPSILRIQQVVRGDSAAYFCASSMDRNTEAFFGQGTRLTVV.

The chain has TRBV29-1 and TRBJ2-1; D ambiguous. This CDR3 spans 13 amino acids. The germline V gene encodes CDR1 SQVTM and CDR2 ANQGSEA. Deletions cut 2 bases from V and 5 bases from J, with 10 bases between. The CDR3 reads CSVEWWQNNEQFF. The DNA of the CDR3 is TGCAGCGTTGAATGGTGGCAGAACAATGAGCAGTTCTTC.

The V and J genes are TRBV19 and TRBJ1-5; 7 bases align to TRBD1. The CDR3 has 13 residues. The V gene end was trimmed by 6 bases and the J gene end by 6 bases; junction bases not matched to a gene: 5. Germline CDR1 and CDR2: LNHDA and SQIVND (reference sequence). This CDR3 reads CASSRQGGQPQHF. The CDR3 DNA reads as TGTGCCAGTAGCCGACAGGGAGGTCAGCCCCAGCATTTT.

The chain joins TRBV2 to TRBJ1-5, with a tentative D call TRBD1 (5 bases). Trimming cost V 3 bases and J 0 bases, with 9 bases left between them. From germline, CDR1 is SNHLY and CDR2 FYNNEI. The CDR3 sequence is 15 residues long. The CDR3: CASSDTGYSNQPQHF. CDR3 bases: TGTGCCAGCAGTGATACAGGCTATAGCAATCAGCCCCAGCATTTT.

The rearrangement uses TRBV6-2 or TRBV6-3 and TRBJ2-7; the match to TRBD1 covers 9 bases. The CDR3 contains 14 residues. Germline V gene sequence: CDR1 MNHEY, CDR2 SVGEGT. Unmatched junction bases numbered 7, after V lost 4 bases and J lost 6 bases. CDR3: CASSFNRGRTEQYV. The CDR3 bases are TGTGCCAGCAGTTTCAACAGGGGGCGAACCGAGCAGTACGTC.

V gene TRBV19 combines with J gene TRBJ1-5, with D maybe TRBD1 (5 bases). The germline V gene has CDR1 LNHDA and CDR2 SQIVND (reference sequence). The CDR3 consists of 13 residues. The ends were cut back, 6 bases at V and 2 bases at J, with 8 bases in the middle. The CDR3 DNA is TGTGCCAGTAGCGGGGGGGGCAATCAGCCCCAGCATTTT. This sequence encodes CASSGGGNQPQHF.

CDR3: CASSGLVLTDEQFF. In nucleotides, the CDR3 is TGTGCCAGCAGTGGACTAGTACTAACTGATGAGCAGTTCTTC. The J gene is TRBJ2-1, the V gene TRBV2, with TRBD2 as a possible D gene (6 bases). CDR1 and CDR2 (germline): SNHLY, FYNNEI. This CDR3 contains 14 residues. V dropped 4 bases and J dropped 8 bases, with 15 bases sitting between them.

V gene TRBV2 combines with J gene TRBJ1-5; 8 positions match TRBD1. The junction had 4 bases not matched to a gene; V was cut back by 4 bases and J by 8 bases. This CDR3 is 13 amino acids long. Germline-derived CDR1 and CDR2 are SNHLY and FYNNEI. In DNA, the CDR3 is TGTGCCAGCAGTGGGACAGGGTTTGAGCCCCAGCATTTT. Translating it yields CASSGTGFEPQHF. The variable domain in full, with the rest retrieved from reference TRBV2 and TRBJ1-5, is EPEVTQTPSHQVTQMGQEVILRCVPISNHLYFYWYRQILGQKVEFLVSFYNNEISEKSEIFDDQFSVERPDGSNFTLKIRSTKLEDSAMYFCASSGTGFEPQHFGDGTRLSIL.

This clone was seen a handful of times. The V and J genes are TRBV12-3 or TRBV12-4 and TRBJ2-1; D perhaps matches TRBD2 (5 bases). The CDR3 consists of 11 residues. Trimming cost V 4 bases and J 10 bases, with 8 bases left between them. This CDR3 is CASSWGDEQFF. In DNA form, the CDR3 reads TGTGCCAGCAGTTGGGGAGACGAGCAGTTCTTC.

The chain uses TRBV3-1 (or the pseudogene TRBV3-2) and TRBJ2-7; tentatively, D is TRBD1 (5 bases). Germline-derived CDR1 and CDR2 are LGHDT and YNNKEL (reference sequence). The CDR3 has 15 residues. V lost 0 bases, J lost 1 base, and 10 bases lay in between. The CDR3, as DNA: TGTGCCAGCAGCCAAGATCGGCAGGGTTCCTACGAGCAGTACTTC. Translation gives CASSQDRQGSYEQYF.

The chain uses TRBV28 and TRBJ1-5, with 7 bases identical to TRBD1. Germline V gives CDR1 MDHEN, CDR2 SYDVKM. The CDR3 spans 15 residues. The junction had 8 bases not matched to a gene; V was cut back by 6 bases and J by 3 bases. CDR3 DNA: TGTGCCAGCAGCTTCCGGACAGGCAACAATCAGCCCCAGCATTTT. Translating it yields CASSFRTGNNQPQHF. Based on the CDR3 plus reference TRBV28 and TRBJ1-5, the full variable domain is DVKVTQSSRYLVKRTGEKVFLECVQDMDHENMFWYRQDPGLGLRLIYFSYDVKMKEKGDIPEGYSVSREKKERFSLILESASTNQTSMYLCASSFRTGNNQPQHFGDGTRLSIL.